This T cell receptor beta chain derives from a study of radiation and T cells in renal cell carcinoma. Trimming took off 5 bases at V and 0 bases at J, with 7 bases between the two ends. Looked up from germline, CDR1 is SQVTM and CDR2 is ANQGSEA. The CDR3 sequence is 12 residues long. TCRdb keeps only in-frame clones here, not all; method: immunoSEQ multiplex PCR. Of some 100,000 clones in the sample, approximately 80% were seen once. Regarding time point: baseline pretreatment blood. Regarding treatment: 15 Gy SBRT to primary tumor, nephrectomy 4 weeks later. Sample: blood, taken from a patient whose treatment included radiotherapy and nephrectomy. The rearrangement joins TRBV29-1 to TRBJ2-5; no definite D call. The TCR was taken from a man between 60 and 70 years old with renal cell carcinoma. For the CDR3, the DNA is TGCAGCGTTTTCCCGTACCAAGAGACCCAGTACTTC. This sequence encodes CSVFPYQETQYF.